This passage covers 18 T cell receptor beta chains from one sample sequenced in a study of blood T cell repertoires in COVID-19. Here immunoSEQ multiplex PCR was the method, and the copy in TCRdb shows in-frame clones only, minus some. The sample has approximately 300,000 clones, over 75% seen once. The specimen sequenced was PBMCs or T cells enriched from blood (not recorded which). The source is a woman between 18 and 30 years old who had recovered from COVID-19.

J is TRBJ2-1 and V is TRBV5-1, with TRBD2 matching over 7 bases. This CDR3 contains 13 residues. V dropped 0 bases and J dropped 12; count of bases not matched to a gene: 6. Germline CDR1 and CDR2: SGHRS and YFSETQ. The CDR3 nucleotides are TGCGCCAGCAGCTTGGTTCAGGGAGGGTCGCAGTTCTTC. Its translation is CASSLVQGGSQFF.

The chain links TRBV7-9 to TRBJ2-3; D possibly corresponds to TRBD2 (6 bases). The CDR3 is 14 amino acids. The V end lost 5 bases, the J end lost 0 bases, and 9 bases lay between the germline ends. Per the germline V gene, CDR1 is SEHNR and CDR2 is FQNEAQ (reference sequence). CDR3 in amino acids: CASSSGLSTDTQYF. The CDR3 bases are TGTGCCAGCAGCAGCGGGCTTAGCACAGATACGCAGTATTTT.

The chain employs TRBV6-5 and TRBJ2-4, with no clear D. The germline V and J ends were trimmed by 0 bases and 1 base, with 4 bases remaining between them. CDR1 MNHEY and CDR2 SVGAGI come from the germline V gene. The CDR3 loop spans 14 amino acids. CDR3 in DNA: TGTGCCAGCAGTTACTCGTATGCCAAAAACATTCAGTACTTC. Its translation is CASSYSYAKNIQYF.

This clone appeared a single time. The rearrangement uses TRBV27 and TRBJ1-5, with D possibly being TRBD1 (6 bases). Between the trimmed V and J ends, which lost 6 bases and 0 bases, there was a span of 12 bases. Germline CDR1 is MNHEY and CDR2 is SMNVEV (reference sequence). The CDR3 sequence is 15 residues long. DNA for the CDR3: TGTGCCAGCAGGGACAGAGGACTTAGCAATCAGCCCCAGCATTTT. Translated: CASRDRGLSNQPQHF.

The genes are TRBV27 and TRBJ1-2, with unresolved D. V lost 8 bases, J lost 5 bases, and 18 bases lay in between. The CDR3 totals 14 residues. The germline CDR1 and CDR2 sequences are MNHEY and SMNVEV (reference sequence). The CDR3 loop reads CASRPEGSVYGYTF. Here the CDR3 DNA reads TGTGCCAGCCGCCCGGAGGGCAGTGTGTATGGCTACACCTTC.

The CDR3 DNA reads TGTGCCAGTAATTCTAACTATGGCTACACCTTC. This sequence encodes CASNSNYGYTF. The V and J genes are TRBV9 and TRBJ1-2; D not certain. This CDR3 is built from 11 residues. Germline V CDR1 and CDR2: SGDLS, YYNGEE. V lost 8 bases, J lost 0 bases, and 5 bases lay in between.

The V call is TRBV3-1 (or the pseudogene TRBV3-2), the J call TRBJ2-5, with D possibly TRBD2 on 6 matching bases. This CDR3 has 16 residues. CDR1 is LGHDT, CDR2 YNNKEL, per germline (reference sequence). V was shortened by 4 bases and J by 1 base, with 16 bases between the two germline ends. This CDR3 reads CASSRDTSTAQETQYF. The CDR3 DNA sequence: TGTGCCAGCAGCCGAGATACTAGCACCGCCCAAGAGACCCAGTACTTC.

The chain employs TRBV28 and TRBJ2-7; 8 bases align to TRBD1. With 5 bases clipped from V and 3 bases from J, the junction kept 6 bases outside the gene matches. The CDR3 totals 14 residues. In germline, CDR1 is MDHEN, CDR2 SYDVKM. The chain's CDR3 is CASSLGQGVYEQYF. The CDR3 DNA reads as TGTGCCAGCAGTCTTGGACAGGGAGTCTACGAGCAGTACTTC.

The V gene is TRBV3-1 (or the pseudogene TRBV3-2), the J gene TRBJ2-1; maybe TRBD2 (5 bases). Germline loops: CDR1 LGHDT, CDR2 YNNKEL (reference sequence). The V end lost 3 bases, the J end lost 2 bases, and 8 bases lay between the germline ends. The CDR3 is 14 residues long. The DNA for the CDR3 is TGTGCCAGCAGCCAGGCGGGTACCTACAATGAGCAGTTCTTC. It codes for CASSQAGTYNEQFF.

The V and J genes are TRBV18 and TRBJ1-1; D remains unclear. Germline CDR1 KGHSH, CDR2 LQKENI. This CDR3 is built from 14 residues. Trimming took off 4 bases at V and 1 base at J, with 10 bases between the two ends. As DNA, the CDR3 is TGTGCCAGCTCACTCGAGGGCCCGAACACTGAAGCTTTCTTT. Residues: CASSLEGPNTEAFF.

This clone was observed a handful of times. The chain couples TRBV27 to TRBJ2-3, with 7 bases aligning to TRBD1. Per germline, CDR1 MNHEY and CDR2 SMNVEV (reference sequence). CDR3 length: 15 residues. The ends lost 4 bases at V and 2 bases at J; junction bases unmatched: 6. Here the CDR3 DNA reads TGTGCCAGCAGTTCCGGGACAGTTACCACAGATACGCAGTATTTT. Amino acids: CASSSGTVTTDTQYF.

Here the CDR3 reads CASSFGGAGELFF. The CDR3 nucleotides read TGTGCCAGCAGCTTTGGCGGGGCCGGGGAGCTGTTTTTT. The chain carries TRBV7-2 and TRBJ2-2; TRBD2 might be the D (6 bases). This CDR3 has 13 amino acids. CDR1 and CDR2 from the germline V gene are SGHTA and FQGNSA. V shed 3 bases and J shed 6 bases, with 8 bases lying between them.

The chain is built from TRBV11-2 and TRBJ2-7, with D unclear. V lost 1 base and J lost 2, with 12 bases in between. In germline, CDR1 is SGHAT, CDR2 FQNNGV. This CDR3 spans 15 amino acids. Here the CDR3 reads CASSLVSQAAYEQYF. The CDR3 DNA reads as TGTGCCAGCAGCTTAGTATCCCAGGCAGCCTACGAGCAGTACTTC.

The V call is TRBV29-1, the J call TRBJ1-1; D is unresolved. Germline V gene data show CDR1 as SQVTM and CDR2 as ANQGSEA. Trimming left V 4 bases short and J 1 base short, with 7 bases between. This CDR3 is 12 amino acids long. In DNA form, the CDR3 reads TGCAGCGTTGGTAGCACGAACACTGAAGCTTTCTTT. Amino acids: CSVGSTNTEAFF.

The chain has TRBV6-5 and TRBJ2-6; 7 bases are a match to TRBD1. J was trimmed by 4 bases and V by 5 bases; bases with no gene match: 5. There are 15 residues in the CDR3. Germline CDR1 and CDR2: MNHEY and SVGAGI. The CDR3 sequence: CASSRGGQGANVLTF. CDR3 nucleotides: TGTGCCAGCAGTCGAGGGGGACAGGGGGCCAACGTCCTGACTTTC.

The chain employs TRBV9 and TRBJ2-2; 15 nucleotides align to TRBD2. Germline V gene lookup returns CDR1 SGDLS and CDR2 YYNGEE. The length of the CDR3 is 20 residues. V gave up 1 base and J gave up 6 bases; unmatched junction bases: 13. The CDR3 loop is CASSVTPGLAGGIASGELFF. CDR3 in DNA: TGTGCCAGCAGCGTAACCCCGGGACTAGCGGGGGGCATCGCGTCCGGGGAGCTGTTTTTT.

The gene calls are TRBV7-6 and TRBJ1-3; TRBD1 matches at 9 bases. This CDR3 is 19 amino acids long. In germline, CDR1 is SGHVS, CDR2 FNYEAQ. J gave up 0 bases and V 0 bases, and 9 bases lay outside the gene matches. This chain's CDR3 is CASSLAWGQGQTSGNTIYF. CDR3 sequence (DNA): TGTGCCAGCAGCTTAGCATGGGGACAGGGCCAAACCTCTGGAAACACCATATATTTT.

The chain recombines TRBV4-1 with TRBJ1-4; TRBD1 is a possible D gene (5 bases). From germline, CDR1 is MGHRA and CDR2 YSYEKL. The CDR3 sequence is 16 residues long. Between the trimmed V and J ends, which lost 1 base and 4 bases, there was a span of 13 bases. CDR3 sequence (DNA): TGCGCCAGCAGCCAAGGGCCTCTGACAGTTAATGAAAAACTGTTTTTT. It yields the protein CASSQGPLTVNEKLFF.